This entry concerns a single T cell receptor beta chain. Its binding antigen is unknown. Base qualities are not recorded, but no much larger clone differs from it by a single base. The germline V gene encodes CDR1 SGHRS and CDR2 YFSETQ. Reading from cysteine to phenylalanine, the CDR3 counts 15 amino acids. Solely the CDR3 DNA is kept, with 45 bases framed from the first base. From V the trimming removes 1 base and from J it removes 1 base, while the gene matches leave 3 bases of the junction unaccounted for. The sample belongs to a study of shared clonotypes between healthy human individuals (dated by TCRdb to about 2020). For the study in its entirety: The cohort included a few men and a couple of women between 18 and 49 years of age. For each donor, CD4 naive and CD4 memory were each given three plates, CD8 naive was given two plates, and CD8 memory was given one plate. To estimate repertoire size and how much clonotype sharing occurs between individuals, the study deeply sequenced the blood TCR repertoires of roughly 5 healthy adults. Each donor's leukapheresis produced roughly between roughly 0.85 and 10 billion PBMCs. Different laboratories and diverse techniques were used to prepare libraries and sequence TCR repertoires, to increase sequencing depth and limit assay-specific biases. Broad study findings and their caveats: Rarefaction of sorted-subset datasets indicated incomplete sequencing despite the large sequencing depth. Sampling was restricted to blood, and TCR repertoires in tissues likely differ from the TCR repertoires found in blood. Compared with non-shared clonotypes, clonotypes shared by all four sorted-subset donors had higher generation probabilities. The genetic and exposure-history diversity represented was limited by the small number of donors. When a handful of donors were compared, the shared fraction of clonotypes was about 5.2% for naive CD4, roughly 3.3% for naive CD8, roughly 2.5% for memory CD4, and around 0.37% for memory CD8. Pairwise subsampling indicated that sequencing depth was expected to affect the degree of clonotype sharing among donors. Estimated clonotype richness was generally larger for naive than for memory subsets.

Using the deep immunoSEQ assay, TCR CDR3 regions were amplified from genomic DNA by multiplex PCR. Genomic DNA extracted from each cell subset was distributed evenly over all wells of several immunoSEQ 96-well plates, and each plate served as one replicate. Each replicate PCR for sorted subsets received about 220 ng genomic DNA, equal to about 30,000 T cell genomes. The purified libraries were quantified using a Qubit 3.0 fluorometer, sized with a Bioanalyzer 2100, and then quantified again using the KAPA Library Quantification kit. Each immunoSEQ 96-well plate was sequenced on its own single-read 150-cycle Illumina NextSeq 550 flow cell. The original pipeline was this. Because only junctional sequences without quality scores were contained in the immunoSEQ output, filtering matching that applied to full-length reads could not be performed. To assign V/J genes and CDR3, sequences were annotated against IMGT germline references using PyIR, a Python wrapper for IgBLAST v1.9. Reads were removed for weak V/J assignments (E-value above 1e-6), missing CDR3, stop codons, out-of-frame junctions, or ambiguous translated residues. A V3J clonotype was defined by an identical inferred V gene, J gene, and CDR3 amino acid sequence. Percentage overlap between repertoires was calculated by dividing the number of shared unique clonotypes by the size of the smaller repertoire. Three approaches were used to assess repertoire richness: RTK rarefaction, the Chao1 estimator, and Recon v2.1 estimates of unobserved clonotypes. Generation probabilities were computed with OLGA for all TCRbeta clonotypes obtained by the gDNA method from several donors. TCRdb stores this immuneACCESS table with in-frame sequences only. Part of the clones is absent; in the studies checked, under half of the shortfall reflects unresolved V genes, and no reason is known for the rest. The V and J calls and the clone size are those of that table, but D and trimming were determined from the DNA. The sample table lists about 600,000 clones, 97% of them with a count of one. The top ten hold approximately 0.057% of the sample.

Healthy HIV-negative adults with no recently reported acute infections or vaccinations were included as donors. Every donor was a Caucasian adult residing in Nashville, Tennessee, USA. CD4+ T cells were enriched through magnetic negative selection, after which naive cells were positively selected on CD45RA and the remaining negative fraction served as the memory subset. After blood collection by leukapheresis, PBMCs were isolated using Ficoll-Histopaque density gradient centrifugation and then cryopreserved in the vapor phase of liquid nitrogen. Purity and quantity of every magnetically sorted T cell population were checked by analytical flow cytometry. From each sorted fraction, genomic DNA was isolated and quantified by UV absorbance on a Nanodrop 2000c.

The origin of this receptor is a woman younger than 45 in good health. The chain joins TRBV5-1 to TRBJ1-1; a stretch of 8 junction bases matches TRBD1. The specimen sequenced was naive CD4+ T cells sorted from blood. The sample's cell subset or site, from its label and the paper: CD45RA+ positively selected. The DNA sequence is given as TGCGCCAGCAGCTTGATGGGACAGGCGAACACTGAAGCTTTCTTT. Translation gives CASSLMGQANTEAFF.